What follows are 25 T cell receptor beta chains derived from one specimen sequenced in a study of OX40 agonist ivuxolimab in advanced cancers. Library preparation was by the immunoSEQ multiplex PCR assay. TCRdb retrieved this table from immuneACCESS and kept in-frame rearrangements only. Not all clones are present; in checked studies, unresolved V genes account for under half, and no reason is known for the remainder. This sample is represented by some 15,000 clones; 80% of them were singletons. About a third of the sample belongs to the ten largest clones. The sample in question was CD4+ or CD8+ T cells sorted from blood, obtained in a trial of the OX40 agonist ivuxolimab. These receptors originate from an adult with an advanced solid tumor such as melanoma, head and neck, liver or kidney cancer.

The gene calls are TRBV9 and TRBJ2-7, with TRBD2 matching 7 bases. Trimming removed 0 bases from V and 2 bases from J; junction bases left unmatched: 5. The V gene's germline CDR1 is SGDLS and CDR2 YYNGEE. The CDR3 covers 15 residues. CDR3 sequence (DNA): TGTGCCAGCAGCGTAGGACTAGGGACTACCTACGAGCAGTACTTC. The encoded protein is CASSVGLGTTYEQYF.

The V call is TRBV10-3, the J call TRBJ2-3, with TRBD1 matching 10 bases. V lost 4 bases to trimming and J lost 3 bases; unmatched junction nucleotides: 7. The CDR3 is 16 residues long. CDR1 is ENHRY, CDR2 SYGVKD, per germline. CDR3 nucleotides: TGTGCCATCAGTGCGCCCGGGACAGGGGTGACAGATACGCAGTATTTT. Translation gives CAISAPGTGVTDTQYF.

The chain is built from TRBV30 and TRBJ1-2, with D perhaps TRBD1 (5 bases). V gave up 0 bases and J gave up 5 bases, with 13 bases separating them. Germline values: CDR1 GTSNPN, CDR2 SVGIG (reference sequence). The CDR3 covers 14 residues. The CDR3 loop reads CAWSVWGVRYGYTF. The CDR3 DNA sequence: TGTGCCTGGAGTGTCTGGGGGGTAAGATATGGCTACACCTTC.

J is TRBJ1-2 and V is TRBV9, with D hard to call. Trimming left V 8 bases short and J 8 bases short, with 19 bases between. The CDR3 loop spans 13 amino acids. Germline V CDR1 and CDR2: SGDLS, YYNGEE. The CDR3 loop is CASTLDALGGYTF. The DNA of the CDR3 is TGTGCCAGTACCCTGGACGCTTTGGGAGGCTACACCTTC.

This chain uses TRBV7-9 with TRBJ2-2; either TRBD1 or TRBD2 may fit D (5 bases each). The V and J ends lost 4 bases and 0 bases respectively, with 18 bases between them. Germline loops: CDR1 SEHNR, CDR2 FQNEAQ (reference sequence). CDR3 length: 18 residues. The DNA of the CDR3 is TGTGCCAGCAGCTCCCTGTTATATGGGACGACGAACACCGGGGAGCTGTTTTTT. The encoded protein is CASSSLLYGTTNTGELFF.

The chain couples TRBV27 to TRBJ2-5; D remains ambiguous. Trimming left V 6 bases short and J 2 bases short, with 13 bases between. The CDR3 loop spans 14 amino acids. Germline-derived CDR1 and CDR2 are MNHEY and SMNVEV (reference sequence). The CDR3, as DNA: TGTGCCAGCAGCCCTGTCGGGCAGCAAGAGACCCAGTACTTC. Its translation is CASSPVGQQETQYF.

The CDR3, as DNA: TGTGCCTGGTCTACCGGGACTAGCTTCTCCTACGAGCAGTACTTC. Translation: CAWSTGTSFSYEQYF. The chain employs TRBV30 and TRBJ2-7; 9 bases align to TRBD2. This CDR3 contains 15 residues. J was trimmed by 0 bases and V by 5 bases; bases with no gene match: 8. Germline lookup yields CDR1 GTSNPN and CDR2 SVGIG (reference sequence).

The rearrangement joins TRBV7-2 to TRBJ2-5; D perhaps matches TRBD1 (6 bases). The CDR3 is 19 residues long. The germline V gene has CDR1 SGHTA and CDR2 FQGNSA. V lost 2 bases to trimming and J lost 4 bases, with 26 bases between them. The CDR3 spells CASSLLPPRAGANGETQYF. The CDR3 coding sequence is TGTGCCAGCAGCTTACTACCCCCAAGGGCAGGGGCTAACGGAGAGACCCAGTACTTC.

The CDR3: CASSYRDYPYEQYF. CDR3 in DNA: TGTGCCAGCAGTTACCGGGACTACCCCTACGAGCAGTACTTC. The chain is built from TRBV6-6 and TRBJ2-7; 7 bases line up with TRBD2. Per the germline V gene, CDR1 is MNHNY and CDR2 is SVGAGI (reference sequence). The CDR3 sequence is 14 residues long. Unmatched junction bases numbered 3, after V lost 2 bases and J lost 2 bases.

The CDR3 reads CASSFYPQGTEAFF. CDR3 in DNA: TGTGCCAGCAGTTTCTACCCCCAGGGCACTGAAGCTTTCTTT. The chain is built from TRBV27 and TRBJ1-1, with a possible D match to TRBD1 (5 bases). Looked up from germline, CDR1 is MNHEY and CDR2 is SMNVEV (reference sequence). The CDR3 is 14 amino acids. The V gene lost 3 bases and the J gene lost 4 bases, with 12 bases spanning the gap.

V usage is TRBV4-2 and J usage is TRBJ2-5; either TRBD1 or TRBD2 may fit D (5 bases each). Trimming left V 1 base short and J 5 bases short, with 17 bases between. CDR3 length: 16 residues. Germline V gene lookup returns CDR1 LGHNA and CDR2 YNFKEQ. The CDR3 spells CASSQVTGTLGETQYF. In DNA form, the CDR3 reads TGTGCCAGCAGCCAAGTTACCGGGACGTTGGGCGAGACCCAGTACTTC.

The V and J genes are TRBV5-4 and TRBJ2-5; D is unclear. Trimming removed 2 bases at V and 0 bases at J, with 5 bases between. The CDR3 is 13 amino acids. Germline CDR1 reads SGHNT; CDR2 reads YYREEE (reference sequence). CDR3 sequence reads: CASSLGYQETQYF. CDR3 coding DNA: TGTGCCAGCAGCTTAGGTTACCAAGAGACCCAGTACTTC.

The chain uses TRBV30 and TRBJ1-3, with no clear D. In germline, CDR1 is GTSNPN, CDR2 SVGIG (reference sequence). This CDR3 is 12 amino acids long. The germline V and J ends were trimmed by 4 bases and 2 bases, with 6 bases remaining between them. The CDR3 sequence is CAWKKAGNTIYF. Here the CDR3 DNA reads TGTGCCTGGAAAAAGGCTGGAAACACCATATATTTT.

J is TRBJ1-3 and V is TRBV4-1; D is possibly TRBD1 (6 bases). The germline CDR1 and CDR2 sequences are MGHRA and YSYEKL. Trimming took off 3 bases at V and 8 bases at J, with 20 bases between the two ends. The CDR3 runs to 16 residues. The CDR3 DNA is TGCGCCAGCAGCCAGGCTTACGCAGGGGCCCACGACACCATATATTTT. Translating gives CASSQAYAGAHDTIYF.

The chain employs TRBV7-6 and TRBJ2-7; a possible D gene is TRBD2 (6 bases). Between the trimmed V and J ends, which lost 1 base and 0 bases, there was a span of 10 bases. The CDR3 spans 15 residues. CDR1 is SGHVS, CDR2 FNYEAQ, per germline. The CDR3 coding sequence is TGTGCCAGCAGCTTAGGTGCGGGGATCTCCTACGAGCAGTACTTC. This encodes CASSLGAGISYEQYF. Together with reference TRBV7-6 and TRBJ2-7, the CDR3 gives the full variable domain: GAGVSQSPRYKVTKRGQDVALRCDPISGHVSLYWYRQALGQGPEFLTYFNYEAQQDKSGLPNDRFSAERPEGSISTLTIQRTEQRDSAMYRCASSLGAGISYEQYFGPGTRLTVT.

The chain combines TRBV9 with TRBJ2-3; 9 bases map to TRBD2. Germline trimming cut 4 bases from V and 4 bases from J; bases unmatched to any gene: 7. CDR1 and CDR2 from the germline V gene are SGDLS and YYNGEE. This CDR3 comprises 15 residues. The CDR3 DNA reads TGTGCCAGCAGCAAGGGCGGGAGGGCCCCAGATACGCAGTATTTT. This translates into CASSKGGRAPDTQYF. The full variable domain, rest sourced from reference TRBV9 and TRBJ2-3, is DSGVTQTPKHLITATGQRVTLRCSPRSGDLSVYWYQQSLDQGLQFLIQYYNGEERAKGNILERFSAQQFPDLHSELNLSSLELGDSALYFCASSKGGRAPDTQYFGPGTRLTVL.

The chain is built from TRBV5-1 and TRBJ1-4; D gene ambiguous. The CDR3 extends over 15 amino acids. V lost 0 bases to trimming and J lost 7 bases, with 13 bases between them. Looked up from germline, CDR1 is SGHRS and CDR2 is YFSETQ. The CDR3 nucleotides read TGCGCCAGCAGCTTGGAAGGAATGGGTCGTGAAAAACTGTTTTTT. Translated, it gives CASSLEGMGREKLFF.

The DNA for the CDR3 is TGTGCCAGCAGTACCCGGGACTCCTCCTACAATGAGCAGTTCTTC. Protein product: CASSTRDSSYNEQFF. V is TRBV28 and J is TRBJ2-1; D possibly corresponds to TRBD2 (6 bases). V lost 5 bases and J 0 bases, leaving 11 bases between the germline ends. The CDR3 contains 15 residues. Germline V gene lookup returns CDR1 MDHEN and CDR2 SYDVKM.

In its sample, this clone was seen a few times. The chain links TRBV28 to TRBJ1-2, with a weak D call TRBD1 (6 bases). CDR3 length: 15 amino acids. Germline V CDR1 and CDR2: MDHEN, SYDVKM. V lost 6 bases and J 6 bases, leaving 20 bases between the germline ends. The CDR3 bases are TGTGCCAGCAGCCCTCCTGGAGGGGGAATCGATGGCTACACCTTC. Residues: CASSPPGGGIDGYTF.

The rearrangement uses TRBV5-1 and TRBJ2-4, with 8 bases lining up with TRBD1. The CDR3 sequence is 21 residues long. Germline CDR1 reads SGHRS; CDR2 reads YFSETQ. V was clipped by 4 bases and J by 9 bases; unmatched bases: 30. This chain's CDR3 is CASSPGNRQGNRLYGKGIQYF. CDR3 in DNA: TGCGCCAGCAGCCCGGGGAACAGACAGGGGAACCGGTTATACGGGAAAGGCATTCAGTACTTC.

This chain joins TRBV11-2 and TRBJ2-1, with 10 bases identical to TRBD2. V was pared by 5 bases and J by 8 bases, with 3 bases of the junction left unmatched. Germline V lookup: CDR1 SGHAT, CDR2 FQNNGV. The CDR3 runs to 13 residues. The CDR3 loop is CASSPSGSHEQFF. The CDR3 coding sequence is TGTGCCAGCAGCCCTAGCGGGAGTCATGAGCAGTTCTTC.

The DNA for the CDR3 is TGTGCCAGCAGCCCCGGGACTAGCGGGACCCATGAGCAGTTCTTC. It codes for CASSPGTSGTHEQFF. This rearrangement joins TRBV7-8 to TRBJ2-1; 13 bases map to TRBD2. Trimming removed 5 bases from V and 8 bases from J; junction bases left unmatched: 6. Per the germline V gene, CDR1 is SGHVS and CDR2 is FQNEAQ. This CDR3 comprises 15 residues.

The chain has TRBV25-1 and TRBJ2-5; D might be TRBD2 (5 bases). The CDR3 loop spans 11 amino acids. Germline V gives CDR1 MGHDK, CDR2 SYGVNS. Trimming pared 1 base from V and 11 bases from J, leaving 8 bases between. Here the CDR3 reads CASSESRAQYF. CDR3 in DNA: TGTGCCAGCAGTGAATCGCGGGCGCAGTACTTC.

This clone was counted only a few times. The chain joins TRBV28 to TRBJ2-2; 8 nucleotides align to TRBD1. The V gene end was trimmed by 4 bases and the J gene end by 3 bases; junction bases not matched to a gene: 10. CDR1 is MDHEN, CDR2 SYDVKM, per germline. This CDR3 has 17 residues. This CDR3 is CASSSYWGQEYTGELFF. The CDR3 coding sequence is TGTGCCAGCAGTTCCTACTGGGGACAGGAATACACCGGGGAGCTGTTTTTT.

Comments on this clone: Other DNA sequences within the sample encode an identical CDR3. The CDR3 sequence is CASSLSADYQPQHF. CDR3 nucleotides: TGTGCCAGCAGTTTATCGGCAGATTATCAGCCCCAGCATTTT. The V and J genes are TRBV27 and TRBJ1-5; D unresolved. The CDR3 totals 14 residues. Per the germline V gene, CDR1 is MNHEY and CDR2 is SMNVEV (reference sequence). V shed 0 bases and J shed 5 bases, with 8 bases lying between them.